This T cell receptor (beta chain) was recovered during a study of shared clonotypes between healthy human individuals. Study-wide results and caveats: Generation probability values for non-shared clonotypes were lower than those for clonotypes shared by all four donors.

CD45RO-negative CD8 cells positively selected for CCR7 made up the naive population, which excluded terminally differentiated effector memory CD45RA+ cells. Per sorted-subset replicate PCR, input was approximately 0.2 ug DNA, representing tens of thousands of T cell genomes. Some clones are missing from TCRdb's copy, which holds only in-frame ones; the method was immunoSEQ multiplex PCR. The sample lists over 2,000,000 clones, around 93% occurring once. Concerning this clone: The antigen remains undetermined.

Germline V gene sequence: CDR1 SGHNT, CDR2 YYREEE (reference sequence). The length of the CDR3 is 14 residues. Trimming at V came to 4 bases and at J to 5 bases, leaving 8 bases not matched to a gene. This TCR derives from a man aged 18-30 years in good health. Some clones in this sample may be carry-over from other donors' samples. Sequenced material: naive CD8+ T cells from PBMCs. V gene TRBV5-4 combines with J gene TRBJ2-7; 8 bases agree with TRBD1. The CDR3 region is CASSPDRGWNEQYF. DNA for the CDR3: TGTGCCAGCAGCCCCGACAGGGGTTGGAACGAGCAGTACTTC. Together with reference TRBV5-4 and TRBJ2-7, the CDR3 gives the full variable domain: ETGVTQSPTHLIKTRGQQVTLRCSSQSGHNTVSWYQQALGQGPQFIFQYYREEENGRGNFPPRFSGLQFPNYSSELNVNALELDDSALYLCASSPDRGWNEQYFGPGTRLTVT.